The entry that follows covers one T cell receptor beta chain sequence. What antigen it recognizes has not been identified. No base qualities exist here, and no much larger clone lies one base off it. This sample is drawn from a study of blood T cell repertoires in COVID-19 (dated by TCRdb to 2018 to 2021). Context from the whole study: The collaborator samples originated in the United States, Italy and Spain and spanned the acute and convalescent phases of COVID-19. The material from the prospective study consisted of cDNA or gDNA derived from T cells, B-cell-depleted T cells, or PBMCs. Subjects who had been exposed to COVID-19, were actively infected with it, or had recovered from it provided the deeply sampled blood TCRbeta repertoires that made up the dataset. A freely available public database, intended as a resource for researchers studying the immune response to SARS-CoV-2, is where the repertoires were released. The samples were drawn from the first 160 participants of the ongoing ImmuneRACE study and from 950 to 1,500 subjects provided by 6 global collaborators. The sample metadata nearly always contained a de-identified subject ID, COVID-19 status, age in years and sex. Where available, HLA class I and class II types were obtained from metadata supplied by the sample provider rather than from assay-based typing. Here is what the overall study found, with its caveats: How much clinical and demographic metadata was included differed by source and by participant, and the metadata was provided uncurated.

Collaborating institutions collected whole blood in K2EDTA tubes following their own protocols. For TCRbeta analysis, collaborators shipped samples in one of three forms: frozen whole blood, isolated PBMCs, or DNA extracted from either of those sample types. The CDR3 holds 18 amino acids from the cysteine to the phenylalanine. Of all the DNA, just the CDR3 is kept, 54 bases in frame from base 1. Germline trimming: 0 bases from V, 1 base from J; junction bases outside gene matches: 9. The germline V gene (reference sequence) supplies CDR1 SGHKS and CDR2 YYEKEE. TCRbeta CDR3 regions were amplified from genomic DNA using the immunoSEQ Assay, a bias-controlled multiplex PCR. Turning to the authors' computational methods: The number of nucleated cells in each sample was estimated by amplification of reference gene primers within the assay. To quantify the absolute abundance of each unique TCRbeta CDR3 rearrangement, sequence reads were collapsed and filtered. For each sample, productive Simpson clonality was calculated as the square root of Simpson's diversity index across productive rearrangements. This is the immuneACCESS table as TCRdb keeps it, with only in-frame sequences that have V and J called. A part of the clones is gone; compared with another copy, unresolved V genes explain less than half, and the rest is unexplained. Clone size and the V and J calls come from that table; the DNA yielded D and trimming. The table for this sample lists under 250,000 clones; over 70% of them were counted only once. The ten largest clones represent about 8.9% of the sample.

Sample: peripheral blood. The sequence was collected from a woman between 45 and 65 years old with acute or convalescent COVID-19. Recombination connected TRBV5-5 to TRBJ2-4, with TRBD1 matching 8 junction bases. This receptor has the CDR3 CASSLAIQGARAKNIQYF. In nucleotide form, the sequence is TGTGCCAGCAGCTTGGCGATTCAGGGGGCTCGGGCCAAAAACATTCAGTACTTC.